This T cell receptor (beta chain) was profiled in a study of blood T cells in healthy people across ages. Study context: About one barcoded beta molecule per two T cells was captured by template switching.

Germline CDR1 is SGHRS and CDR2 is YFSETQ. With 4 bases removed from V and 5 bases from J, the gap between germline ends came to 21 bases. The CDR3 runs 16 residues. A remark on this clonotype: The antigen remains undetermined.

A sample-barcoded 5' primer and a J-beta primer mix were used in a second PCR of roughly 6 to 11 cycles. Every sample produced at least 3 million CDR3-containing paired-end reads. TCRdb used MiXCR to reprocess the 5' RACE reads, holding one entry per CDR3 protein. The sample holds 700,000 to 950,000 distinct CDR3 sequences, roughly 60% seen once. Points from the study as a whole: TCR beta diversity per million T cells fell roughly linearly with age. A greater number of naive CD4+ cells and higher diversity distinguished long-lived donors from aged donors.

The specimen was blood. The chain links TRBV5-1 to TRBJ1-2; no firm D call. This sequence originates from a man aged 30-40 years in good health. The CDR3 spells CASSLTSSLNWYGYTF. CDR3 DNA sequence: TGCGCCAGCAGCCTGACCTCGTCCCTAAATTGGTATGGCTACACCTTC.